These 5 T cell receptor beta chains originate from one sample sequenced in a study of blood T cell repertoires in COVID-19. The method was immunoSEQ multiplex PCR; TCRdb's version includes in-frame clones alone and lacks a portion of them. The sample carries just under 350,000 clones, 91% recorded once. Sample: peripheral blood. The receptors derive from a woman aged 18-29 years who had recovered from COVID-19.

The chain links TRBV4-1 to TRBJ1-1; weak D call: TRBD1 (6 bases). Trimming removed 4 bases from V and 0 bases from J, with 15 bases in between. Germline assignment: CDR1 MGHRA and CDR2 YSYEKL. The CDR3 has 16 amino acids. This chain's CDR3 is CASSRGSQGLNTEAFF. The CDR3, as DNA: TGCGCCAGCAGCCGAGGGAGTCAGGGGTTGAACACTGAAGCTTTCTTT.

J is TRBJ2-1 and V is TRBV3-1 (or the pseudogene TRBV3-2), with TRBD1 matching 9 bases. The V and J ends lost 0 bases and 5 bases, in that order; junction bases with no gene match: 8. The germline CDR1 and CDR2 sequences are LGHDT and YNNKEL (reference sequence). This CDR3 is 17 amino acids long. The CDR3 reads CASSQDLRTGENNEQFF. Written as DNA, the CDR3 is TGTGCCAGCAGCCAAGATCTGCGGACAGGGGAAAACAATGAGCAGTTCTTC.

The chain links TRBV28 to TRBJ2-7, with D unresolved. CDR3 length equals 15 residues. V dropped 5 bases and J dropped 2 bases, with 16 bases sitting between them. The germline gives CDR1 MDHEN, CDR2 SYDVKM. The CDR3 loop reads CASSKPRLETYEQYV. In DNA form, the CDR3 reads TGTGCCAGCAGTAAACCTCGACTGGAAACCTACGAGCAGTACGTC.

The chain links TRBV25-1 to TRBJ1-1; 7 nucleotides agree with TRBD1. Germline CDR1 and CDR2: MGHDK and SYGVNS. With 6 bases clipped from V and 3 bases from J, the junction kept 4 bases outside the gene matches. CDR3 size: 13 residues. The DNA for the CDR3 is TGTGCCAGCAGCGTAGACAGGGACACTGAAGCTTTCTTT. Translated: CASSVDRDTEAFF.

The chain recombines TRBV21-1 with TRBJ2-2; TRBD1 is the table's D call and was not checked against the DNA. TRBV21-1 is designated a pseudogene. The CDR3 is 17 amino acids. The CDR3 here is CASSKVRQATNTGELFF. The CDR3 region has the DNA TGTGCCAGCAGCAAAGTTCGCCAGGCAACGAACACCGGGGAGCTGTTTTTT.